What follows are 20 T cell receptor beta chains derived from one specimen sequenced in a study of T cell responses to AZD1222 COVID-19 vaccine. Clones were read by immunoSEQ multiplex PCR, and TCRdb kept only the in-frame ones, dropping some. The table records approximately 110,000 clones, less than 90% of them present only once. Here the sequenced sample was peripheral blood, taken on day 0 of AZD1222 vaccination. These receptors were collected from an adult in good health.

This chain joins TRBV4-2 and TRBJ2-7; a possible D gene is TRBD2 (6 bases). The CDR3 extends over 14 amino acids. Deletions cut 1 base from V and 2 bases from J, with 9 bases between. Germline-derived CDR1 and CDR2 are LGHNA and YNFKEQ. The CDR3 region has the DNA TGTGCCAGCAGCCAAGGGGGAGGCACCTACGAGCAGTACTTC. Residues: CASSQGGGTYEQYF.

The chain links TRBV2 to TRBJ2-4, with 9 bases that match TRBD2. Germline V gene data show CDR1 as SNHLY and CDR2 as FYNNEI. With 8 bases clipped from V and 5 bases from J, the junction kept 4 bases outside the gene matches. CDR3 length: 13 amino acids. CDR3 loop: CASLAGFENIQYF. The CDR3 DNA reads TGTGCCAGCCTAGCGGGGTTCGAAAACATTCAGTACTTC.

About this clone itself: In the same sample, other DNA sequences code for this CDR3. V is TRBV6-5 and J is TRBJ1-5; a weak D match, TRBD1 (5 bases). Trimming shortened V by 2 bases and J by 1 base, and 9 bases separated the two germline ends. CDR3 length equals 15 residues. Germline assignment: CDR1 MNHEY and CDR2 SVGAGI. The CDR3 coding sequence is TGTGCCAGCAGTTACGGCGGGGGGAGCAATCAGCCCCAGCATTTT. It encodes CASSYGGGSNQPQHF.

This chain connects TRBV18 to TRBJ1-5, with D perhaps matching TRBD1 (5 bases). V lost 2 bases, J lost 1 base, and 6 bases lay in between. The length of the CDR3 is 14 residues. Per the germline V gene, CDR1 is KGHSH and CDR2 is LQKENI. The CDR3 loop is CASSPGASNQPQHF. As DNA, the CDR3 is TGTGCCAGCTCACCAGGGGCGAGCAATCAGCCCCAGCATTTT.

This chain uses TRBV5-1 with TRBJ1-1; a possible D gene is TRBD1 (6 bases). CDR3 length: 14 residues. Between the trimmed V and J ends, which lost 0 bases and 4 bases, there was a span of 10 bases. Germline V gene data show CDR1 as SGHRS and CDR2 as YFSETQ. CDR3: CASSLDQGITEAFF. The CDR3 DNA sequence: TGCGCCAGCAGCTTGGATCAGGGGATCACTGAAGCTTTCTTT.

Here the CDR3 DNA reads TGTGCCAGCAGTTTGGCCGGGGGAGACGAGCAGTACTTC. This sequence encodes CASSLAGGDEQYF. This sequence joins TRBV25-1 and TRBJ2-7, with a tentative D call TRBD2 (6 bases). V lost 5 bases, J lost 5 bases, and 13 bases lay in between. The CDR3 has 13 amino acids. Germline V CDR1 and CDR2: MGHDK, SYGVNS.

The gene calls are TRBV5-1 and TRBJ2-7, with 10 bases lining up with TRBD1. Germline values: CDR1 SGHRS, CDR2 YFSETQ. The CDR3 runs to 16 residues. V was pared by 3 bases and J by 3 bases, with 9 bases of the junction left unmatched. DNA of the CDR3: TGCGCCAGCAGCTCCGTCGGGACAGGGGTAGACTACGAGCAGTACTTC. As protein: CASSSVGTGVDYEQYF.

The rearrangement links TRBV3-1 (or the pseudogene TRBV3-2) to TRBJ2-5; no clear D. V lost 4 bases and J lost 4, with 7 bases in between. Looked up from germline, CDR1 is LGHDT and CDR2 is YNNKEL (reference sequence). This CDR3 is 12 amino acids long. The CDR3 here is CASSPLRETQYF. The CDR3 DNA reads TGTGCCAGCAGCCCTCTGAGAGAGACCCAGTACTTC.

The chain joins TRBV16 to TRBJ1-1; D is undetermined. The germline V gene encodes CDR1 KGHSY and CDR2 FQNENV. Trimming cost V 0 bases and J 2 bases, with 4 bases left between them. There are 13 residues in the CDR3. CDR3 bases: TGTGCCAGCAGCCAATCACCCAACACTGAAGCTTTCTTT. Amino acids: CASSQSPNTEAFF.

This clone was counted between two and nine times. CDR3 in DNA: TGCGCCAGCTCCGCCAGTTTAGAATCACCCCTCCACTTT. Protein sequence: CASSASLESPLHF. The rearrangement uses TRBV5-1 and TRBJ1-6, with D hard to call. Germline V gives CDR1 SGHRS, CDR2 YFSETQ. The CDR3 loop spans 13 amino acids. The V gene lost 7 bases and the J gene lost 10 bases, with 15 bases spanning the gap.

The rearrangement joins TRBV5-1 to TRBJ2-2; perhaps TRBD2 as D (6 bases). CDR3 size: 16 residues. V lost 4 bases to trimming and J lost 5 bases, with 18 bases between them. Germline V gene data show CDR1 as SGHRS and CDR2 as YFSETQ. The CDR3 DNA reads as TGCGCCAGCAGCGCCCGGGACTCCCTGGAGACCGGGGAGCTGTTTTTT. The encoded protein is CASSARDSLETGELFF. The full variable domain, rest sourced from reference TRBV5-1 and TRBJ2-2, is KAGVTQTPRYLIKTRGQQVTLSCSPISGHRSVSWYQQTPGQGLQFLFEYFSETQRNKGNFPGRFSGRQFSNSRSEMNVSTLELGDSALYLCASSARDSLETGELFFGEGSRLTVL.

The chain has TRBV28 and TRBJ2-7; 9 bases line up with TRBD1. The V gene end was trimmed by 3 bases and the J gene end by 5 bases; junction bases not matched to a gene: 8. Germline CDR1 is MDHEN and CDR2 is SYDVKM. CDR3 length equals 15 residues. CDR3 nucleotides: TGTGCCAGCAGTTTCCCCGGGACAGGGAGACACGAGCAGTACTTC. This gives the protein CASSFPGTGRHEQYF.

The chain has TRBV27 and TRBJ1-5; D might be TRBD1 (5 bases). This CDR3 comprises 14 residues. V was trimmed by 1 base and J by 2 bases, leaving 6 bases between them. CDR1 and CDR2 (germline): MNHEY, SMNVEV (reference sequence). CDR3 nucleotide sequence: TGTGCCAGCAGTTTATGGGGGGGCAATCAGCCCCAGCATTTT. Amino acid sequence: CASSLWGGNQPQHF.

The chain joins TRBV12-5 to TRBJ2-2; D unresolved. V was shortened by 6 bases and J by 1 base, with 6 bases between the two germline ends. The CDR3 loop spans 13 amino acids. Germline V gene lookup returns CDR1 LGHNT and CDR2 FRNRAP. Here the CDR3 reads CASGQRNTGELFF. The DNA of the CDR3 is TGTGCTAGTGGACAGAGGAACACCGGGGAGCTGTTTTTT.

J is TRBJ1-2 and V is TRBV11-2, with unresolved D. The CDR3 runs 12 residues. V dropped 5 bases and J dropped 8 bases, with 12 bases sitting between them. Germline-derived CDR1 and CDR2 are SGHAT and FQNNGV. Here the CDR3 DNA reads TGTGCCAGCAGCCCGACCGGGAGAGGCTACACCTTC. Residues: CASSPTGRGYTF.

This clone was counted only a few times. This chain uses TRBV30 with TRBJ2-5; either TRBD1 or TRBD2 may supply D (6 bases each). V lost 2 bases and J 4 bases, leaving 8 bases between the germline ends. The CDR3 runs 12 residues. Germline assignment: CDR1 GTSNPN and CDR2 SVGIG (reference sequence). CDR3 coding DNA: TGTGCCTGGAGTAGGGGGGCAGAGACCCAGTACTTC. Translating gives CAWSRGAETQYF.

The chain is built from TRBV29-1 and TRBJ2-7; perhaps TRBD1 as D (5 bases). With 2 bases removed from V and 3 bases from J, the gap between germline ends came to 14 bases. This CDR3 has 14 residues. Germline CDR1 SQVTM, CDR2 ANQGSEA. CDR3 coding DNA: TGCAGCGTTGAAACCGTCCCAGGGCACTACGAGCAGTACTTC. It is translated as CSVETVPGHYEQYF.

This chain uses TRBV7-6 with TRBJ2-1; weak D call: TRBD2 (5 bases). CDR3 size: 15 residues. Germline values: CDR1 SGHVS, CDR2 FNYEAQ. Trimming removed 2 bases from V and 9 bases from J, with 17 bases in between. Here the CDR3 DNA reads TGTGCCAGCAGCTTATCGGGGAACAGTTTCGGTGAGCAGTTCTTC. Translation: CASSLSGNSFGEQFF.

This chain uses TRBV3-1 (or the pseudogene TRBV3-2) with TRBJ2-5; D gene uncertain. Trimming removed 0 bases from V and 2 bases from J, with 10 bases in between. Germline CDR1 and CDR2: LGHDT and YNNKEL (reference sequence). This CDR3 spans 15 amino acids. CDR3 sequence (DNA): TGTGCCAGCAGCCAAGAGTCGGCAGCGCAAGAGACCCAGTACTTC. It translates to CASSQESAAQETQYF.

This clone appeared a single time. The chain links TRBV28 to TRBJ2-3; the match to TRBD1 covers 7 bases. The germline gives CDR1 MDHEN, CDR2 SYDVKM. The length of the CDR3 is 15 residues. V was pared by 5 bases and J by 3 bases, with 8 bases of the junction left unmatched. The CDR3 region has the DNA TGTGCCAGCAGTCCCCTCCAGGGGGAAACAGATACGCAGTATTTT. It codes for CASSPLQGETDTQYF.